Listed below are T cell receptor beta chains from one sample, sequenced in a study of blood T cell repertoires in COVID-19. Assay used: immunoSEQ multiplex PCR; TCRdb lists only in-frame clones, some missing. The sample records almost 400,000 clones, roughly 91% being singletons. The sequenced sample consisted of PBMCs or T cells enriched from blood (not recorded which). The receptors were gathered from a woman aged 25 to 39 who had recovered from COVID-19. The CDR3 runs from the conserved cysteine through the conserved F or W. D genes are given only for firm matches. A clone size is listed for some rows: how often the clone was seen (once, few, many), or a class if it is expanded.

clone size | J gene | D gene | V gene | CDR3 DNA | CDR3 protein
. | TRBJ2-6 | TRBD1 | TRBV6-7 | TGTGCCAGCAGGGAGAACAGGGGGGACCCACTCTCTGGGGCCAACGTCCTGACTTTC | CASRENRGDPLSGANVLTF
few | TRBJ1-5 | TRBD1 | TRBV9 | TGTGCCAGCAGCGCACAGGGGAGCAGCAATCAGCCCCAGCATTTT | CASSAQGSSNQPQHF
. | TRBJ1-1 | . | TRBV11-2 | TGTGCCAGCAGCCTAATTTTCAGGGCTAACACTGAAGCTTTCTTT | CASSLIFRANTEAFF
. | TRBJ2-7 | . | TRBV20-1 | TGCAGTGCTAGTGGTCAGGGTGGATACGAGCAGTACTTC | CSASGQGGYEQYF
. | TRBJ1-1 | . | TRBV30 | TGTGCCTGGAGGGTGAGTAAGAACACTGAAGCTTTCTTT | CAWRVSKNTEAFF
. | TRBJ2-3 | . | TRBV18 | TGTGCCAGCTCACCGACTAGCACAGATACGCAGTATTTT | CASSPTSTDTQYF
. | TRBJ1-5 | . | TRBV7-9 | TGTGCCAGCAGCTCCTCCCTGGTGGCAGGGCTTAATCAGCCCCAGCATTTT | CASSSSLVAGLNQPQHF
. | TRBJ1-1 | TRBD1 | TRBV6-2/TRBV6-3 | TGTGCCAGCAGCGAAGCGGGACAGGGAATCTCTGAAGCTTTCTTT | CASSEAGQGISEAFF
once | TRBJ2-2 | TRBD2 | TRBV7-9 | TGTGCCAGCCCGGGGGGGGCCTCCACCGCCGGGGAGCTGTTTTTT | CASPGGASTAGELFF
. | TRBJ2-4 | TRBD2 | TRBV30 | TGTGCCTGGAGTGTTGAACTAGCGGGTGGAAACATTCAGTACTTC | CAWSVELAGGNIQYF
. | TRBJ2-3 | . | TRBV7-2 | TGTGCCAGCAGCTTCGTAGGCGCGGGCACAGATACGCAGTATTTT | CASSFVGAGTDTQYF
. | TRBJ2-7 | . | TRBV12-1 | TGTGCCAGCAGCCTCACTAGCGAACATATCCACGAGCAGTACTTC | CASSLTSEHIHEQYF
. | TRBJ1-2 | TRBD1 | TRBV7-9 | TGTGCCAGCAGCTTAGATGACAGGGGGCCGATTGCCAACTATGGCTACACCTTC | CASSLDDRGPIANYGYTF
. | TRBJ1-5 | TRBD1 | TRBV30 | TGTGCCTGGAGCGGGACAGGGGGCCGTCAGCCCCAGCATTTT | CAWSGTGGRQPQHF
. | TRBJ1-4 | . | TRBV7-9 | TGTGCCAGCAGCTCCAGACAGGAGTTCCTTGAAAAACTGTTTTTT | CASSSRQEFLEKLFF
. | TRBJ2-5 | TRBD1 | TRBV10-3 | TGTGCCATCAGTAACAGGGGCTCTGGTGAGACCCAGTACTTC | CAISNRGSGETQYF
. | TRBJ1-2 | . | TRBV30 | TGTGCCTGGAGTGTAACAGGCTGGGATGGCTACACCTTC | CAWSVTGWDGYTF
. | TRBJ2-3 | TRBD1 | TRBV24-1 | TGTGCCACCAGTGACTCCGACAGGGCCACAGATACGCAGTATTTT | CATSDSDRATDTQYF
few | TRBJ2-5 | TRBD2 | TRBV2 | TGTGCCATAGTAGCTCTAGCGGGAAGGCAAGAGACCCAGTACTTC | CAIVALAGRQETQYF
. | TRBJ1-1 | . | TRBV6-5 | TGTGCCAGCAGCTTTGACAGGAACACTGAAGCTTTCTTT | CASSFDRNTEAFF
few | TRBJ2-7 | TRBD1 | TRBV6-5 | TGTGCCAGCAGTTGGGACAGAAACTCCTACGAGCAGTACTTC | CASSWDRNSYEQYF
. | TRBJ2-3 | TRBD2 | TRBV30 | TGTGCCTGGAGTGTATCGGCCGGGGCTAGCGGAATCACAGATACGCAGTATTTT | CAWSVSAGASGITDTQYF
. | TRBJ1-3 | . | TRBV6-5 | TGTGCCAGCAAAAGGGACACGGAAAACACCATATATTTT | CASKRDTENTIYF
. | TRBJ2-3 | . | TRBV12-3/TRBV12-4 | TGTGCCAGCAGTTTCATTCATACAGATACGCAGTATTTT | CASSFIHTDTQYF
. | TRBJ1-4 | . | TRBV15 | TGTGCCACCAGCAGAGAGGGGGCTGGGGCTAATGAAAAACTGTTTTTT | CATSREGAGANEKLFF
. | TRBJ2-7 | TRBD1 | TRBV7-9 | TGTGCCAGCAGCGCTAACAGGGGAAACTACGAGCAGTACTTC | CASSANRGNYEQYF
. | TRBJ1-2 | TRBD1 | TRBV6-2/TRBV6-3 | TGTGCCAGCAGTCCCCCGGACAGGGGCTTGGTTCTAGCACTATATGGCTACACCTTC | CASSPPDRGLVLALYGYTF
few | TRBJ1-5 | . | TRBV5-6 | TGTGCCAGCAGCTTTAAGCGGTCGGATCAGCCCCAGCATTTT | CASSFKRSDQPQHF
. | TRBJ1-5 | . | TRBV2 | TGTGCCAGCAGTGACAGCCCGGCGGGTCAGCCCCAGCATTTT | CASSDSPAGQPQHF
. | TRBJ2-5 | TRBD2 | TRBV4-1 | TGCGCCAGCAGCCCCCCTGGACTAGCTGAGACCCAGTACTTC | CASSPPGLAETQYF
few | TRBJ1-5 | TRBD1 | TRBV6-2/TRBV6-3 | TGTGCCAGCAGTTATTCTGGCAGGGGGCAGCCCCAGCATTTT | CASSYSGRGQPQHF
. | TRBJ2-3 | . | TRBV6-1 | TGTGCCAGCAGTGGCTCTAGGGTAGCGAGGAACACAGATACGCAGTATTTT | CASSGSRVARNTDTQYF
. | TRBJ2-1 | TRBD2 | TRBV10-3 | TGTGCCATCAGTGAGTATGCGGGAGGGGACAATGAGCAGTTCTTC | CAISEYAGGDNEQFF
. | TRBJ2-7 | TRBD2 | TRBV27 | TGTGCCAGCAGCTTAGCGGGAGGGATATACGAGCAGTACTTC | CASSLAGGIYEQYF
. | TRBJ1-2 | . | TRBV30 | TGTGCCTGGAGCGGGGGGAGGGATGGCTACACCTTC | CAWSGGRDGYTF
. | TRBJ2-1 | . | TRBV12-5 | TGTGCTAGTGGTTTTGGCGAGCGGACCGCCTCCTACAATGAGCAGTTCTTC | CASGFGERTASYNEQFF
. | TRBJ2-6 | . | TRBV2 | TGTGCCAGCAGTGAAAGGGGGGGCACCGGAGGGGCCAACGTCCTGACTTTC | CASSERGGTGGANVLTF
. | TRBJ1-2 | . | TRBV20-1 | TGCAGTGCTAGTGCAGGGGACCATGGCTACACCTTC | CSASAGDHGYTF
. | TRBJ1-6 | TRBD1 | TRBV19 | TGTGCCACACAAACAGGGGGCTATAATTCACCCCTCCACTTT | CATQTGGYNSPLHF
. | TRBJ1-1 | . | TRBV6-5 | TGTGCCAGCAGCGTTACCGGAGGGGAATTCACTGAAGCTTTCTTT | CASSVTGGEFTEAFF
. | TRBJ1-2 | TRBD1 | TRBV2 | TGTGCCAGCAGGATGGGACAGGGGCCCAACTATGGCTACACCTTC | CASRMGQGPNYGYTF
few | TRBJ2-3 | . | TRBV6-5 | TGTGCCAGCGTCGACCGGGACACCCACACAGATACGCAGTATTTT | CASVDRDTHTDTQYF
. | TRBJ2-7 | . | TRBV27 | TGTGCCAGCAGTTTATTTGGGCAGGGGAACAAGCAGTACTTC | CASSLFGQGNKQYF
. | TRBJ1-1 | TRBD1 | TRBV19 | TGTGCCAGTAGTCCGGACAGGGCCGTGAACACTGAAGCTTTCTTT | CASSPDRAVNTEAFF
. | TRBJ1-5 | . | TRBV7-9 | TGTGCCAGCAGCTGGACAGATAGCAATCAGCCCCAGCATTTT | CASSWTDSNQPQHF
. | TRBJ2-5 | TRBD1 | TRBV10-3 | TGTGCCATCAGTGTGGGGACAGACCAAGAGACCCAGTACTTC | CAISVGTDQETQYF